The clone carrying this TCR beta chain was seen more than once but under ten times. Its specificity is not known. The data were taken from a study of blood T cells in healthy people across ages. Then a second PCR, running about 7 to 11 cycles, was carried out with a sample-barcoded 5' primer and a J-beta primer mix. TCRdb used MiXCR to reprocess the 5' RACE reads, holding one entry per CDR3 protein. The table shows 550,000 to 800,000 distinct CDR3 sequences, with over 20% occurring only once. CDR1 is MGHRA, CDR2 YSYEKL, per germline. V was shortened by 2 bases and J by 3 bases, with 20 bases between the two germline ends. The CDR3 runs to 17 residues. Study-wide results and limits: While age rose, TCR beta diversity per million T cells dropped in a roughly linear way.

Material for sequencing was blood. This TCR derives from a man between 65 and 80 years old in good health. The chain couples TRBV4-1 to TRBJ2-7; D possibly matches TRBD1 or TRBD2 (8 bases each). CDR3 region: CASSQPGGTGDSYEQYF. The DNA of the CDR3 is TGCGCCAGCAGCCAACCGGGGGGGACAGGCGACAGCTACGAGCAGTACTTC.